These 32 T cell receptor beta chains came from one sample sequenced in a study of OX40 agonist ivuxolimab in advanced cancers. TCRdb keeps only in-frame clones here, not all; method: immunoSEQ multiplex PCR. There are just over 25,000 clones in the sample; around 86% occur only once, and about 15% lies in the top ten. The sample in question was CD4+ or CD8+ T cells sorted from blood, obtained in a trial of the OX40 agonist ivuxolimab. These receptors all stem from an adult with an advanced solid tumor such as melanoma, head and neck, liver or kidney cancer.

Note on this clone: At one boundary the junction diverges from the germline segment, which might be a read error. J is TRBJ2-7 and V is TRBV5-3, with D possibly matching TRBD1 (5 bases). TRBV5-3 is known as an ORF, though its function is uncertain. The CDR3 consists of 11 residues. In DNA, the CDR3 is TGTGCCAGAAGCAACAGGTGGTACGGTAGGTTC. This codes for CARSNRWYGRF.

The rearrangement uses TRBV27 and TRBJ1-1; 7 nucleotides match TRBD1. Germline CDR1 and CDR2: MNHEY and SMNVEV (reference sequence). The CDR3 is made up of 13 amino acids. With V trimmed by 4 bases and J by 10 bases, 9 bases remained unmatched. The CDR3 coding sequence is TGTGCCAGCAGTTCTATCCGGGACAGACGAGCTTTCTTT. Encoded protein: CASSSIRDRRAFF.

The chain couples TRBV7-6 to TRBJ2-1; 7 nucleotides match TRBD1. J was trimmed by 8 bases and V by 5 bases; bases with no gene match: 15. The CDR3 totals 16 residues. Germline CDR1 and CDR2: SGHVS and FNYEAQ. For the CDR3, the DNA is TGTGCCAGCAGCCAGGGGACAGTTGGTTCTCACTATGAGCAGTTCTTC. This gives the protein CASSQGTVGSHYEQFF. The full variable domain, completed using reference TRBV7-6 and TRBJ2-1, is GAGVSQSPRYKVTKRGQDVALRCDPISGHVSLYWYRQALGQGPEFLTYFNYEAQQDKSGLPNDRFSAERPEGSISTLTIQRTEQRDSAMYRCASSQGTVGSHYEQFFGPGTRLTVL.

The chain uses TRBV7-9 and TRBJ2-1, with no clear D. This CDR3 spans 14 amino acids. Trimming cost V 5 bases and J 4 bases, with 12 bases left between them. Germline V lookup: CDR1 SEHNR, CDR2 FQNEAQ (reference sequence). CDR3 sequence reads: CASSLRGPYNEQFF. In nucleotides, the CDR3 is TGTGCCAGCAGCCTCCGCGGACCTTACAATGAGCAGTTCTTC.

J is TRBJ2-6 and V is TRBV28; D is unclear. The V gene's germline CDR1 is MDHEN and CDR2 SYDVKM. The CDR3 has 15 residues. V shed 11 bases and J shed 0 bases, with 14 bases lying between them. CDR3: CASSSRNSGANVLTF. CDR3 nucleotides: TGTGCCTCCTCCTCTCGGAACTCTGGGGCCAACGTCCTGACTTTC.

V and J are TRBV19 and TRBJ2-7; D possibly uses TRBD1 or TRBD2 (5 bases each). This CDR3 is 15 amino acids long. Germline V lookup: CDR1 LNHDA, CDR2 SQIVND (reference sequence). V was trimmed by 3 bases and J by 2 bases, leaving 14 bases between them. CDR3 bases: TGTGCCAGTAGTATTTCGGGGCAGGGTGCCTACGAGCAGTACTTC. Translation: CASSISGQGAYEQYF. Complete variable domain (other parts from reference TRBV19 and TRBJ2-7): DGGITQSPKYLFRKEGQNVTLSCEQNLNHDAMYWYRQDPGQGLRLIYYSQIVNDFQKGDIAEGYSVSREKKESFPLTVTSAQKNPTAFYLCASSISGQGAYEQYFGPGTRLTVT.

The chain joins TRBV7-8 to TRBJ2-1, with 11 bases lining up with TRBD2. J gave up 6 bases and V 5 bases, and 6 bases lay outside the gene matches. Germline V gives CDR1 SGHVS, CDR2 FQNEAQ. The CDR3 runs to 15 residues. The CDR3 bases are TGTGCCAGCAGCCCAACTAGCGGGAGCGGCAATGAGCAGTTCTTC. Its protein is CASSPTSGSGNEQFF. Looking up the rest from reference TRBV7-8 and TRBJ2-1 gives the full variable domain: GAGVSQSPRYKVAKRGQDVALRCDPISGHVSLFWYQQALGQGPEFLTYFQNEAQLDKSGLPSDRFFAERPEGSVSTLKIQRTQQEDSAVYLCASSPTSGSGNEQFFGPGTRLTVL.

V gene TRBV6-1 combines with J gene TRBJ2-7, with D tentatively TRBD1 or TRBD2 (5 bases each). CDR1 and CDR2 from the germline V gene are MNHNS and SASEGT. The V end lost 6 bases, the J end lost 3 bases, and 15 bases lay between the germline ends. This CDR3 comprises 14 residues. The CDR3 region has the DNA TGTGCCAGCAGCCCGGGACCGGAATACTACGAGCAGTACTTC. Its translation is CASSPGPEYYEQYF.

The genes are TRBV27 and TRBJ1-2, with no clear D. The germline gives CDR1 MNHEY, CDR2 SMNVEV (reference sequence). The CDR3 is 16 residues long. V gave up 6 bases and J gave up 5 bases, with 22 bases separating them. DNA of the CDR3: TGTGCCAGCAGCCCCCCGGACCGGCCTAAAGGGTATGGCTACACCTTC. Residues: CASSPPDRPKGYGYTF.

The chain couples TRBV7-9 to TRBJ2-2; weak D call: TRBD2 (5 bases). Germline values: CDR1 SEHNR, CDR2 FQNEAQ (reference sequence). Trimming removed 1 base at V and 3 bases at J, with 15 bases between. This CDR3 has 17 amino acids. CDR3 sequence: CASSLEYGELDTGELFF. The CDR3 nucleotides read TGTGCCAGCAGCTTAGAATACGGAGAACTAGACACCGGGGAGCTGTTTTTT.

Here the CDR3 reads CASSMGTPPHVLTF. The CDR3 region has the DNA TGTGCCAGCAGCATGGGGACCCCACCCCACGTCCTGACTTTC. V is TRBV5-6 and J is TRBJ2-6; either TRBD1 or TRBD2 may fit D (5 bases each). V was pared by 4 bases and J by 11 bases, with 16 bases between. The germline gives CDR1 SGHDT, CDR2 YYEEEE. The CDR3 runs to 14 residues.

The chain links TRBV27 to TRBJ2-2; D could derive from TRBD1 or TRBD2 (6 bases each). From germline, CDR1 is MNHEY and CDR2 SMNVEV (reference sequence). This CDR3 comprises 15 residues. Trimming cost V 4 bases and J 6 bases, with 15 bases left between them. The CDR3 DNA is TGTGCCAGCAGTTCCCGGGGGCCGAGCGCCGGGGAGCTGTTTTTT. It codes for CASSSRGPSAGELFF.

The chain recombines TRBV2 with TRBJ2-3; D is possibly TRBD1 or TRBD2 (5 bases each). Germline V gives CDR1 SNHLY, CDR2 FYNNEI. This CDR3 has 18 amino acids. Trimming took 1 base from V and 2 from J, leaving 19 bases between them. The DNA of the CDR3 is TGTGCCAGCAGTGAAGGGGGACCGAGGGATCCCGTCACAGATACGCAGTATTTT. Its translation is CASSEGGPRDPVTDTQYF.

This clone has only a few counts. The chain is built from TRBV4-1 and TRBJ2-5, with 14 nucleotides matching TRBD2. V was pared by 4 bases and J by 4 bases, with 5 bases of the junction left unmatched. CDR3 length: 16 residues. Germline V gives CDR1 MGHRA, CDR2 YSYEKL. The CDR3 sequence: CASSLRLAGGPETQYF. The CDR3 coding sequence is TGCGCCAGCAGCCTCCGACTAGCGGGAGGGCCAGAGACCCAGTACTTC.

The rearrangement links TRBV19 to TRBJ1-1; maybe TRBD1 (5 bases). The V end was cut by 5 bases, the J end by 3 bases, with 10 bases between. The germline V gene encodes CDR1 LNHDA and CDR2 SQIVND (reference sequence). The CDR3 has 13 residues. The CDR3 region is CASSGGVDTEAFF. The CDR3 region has the DNA TGTGCCAGTAGTGGGGGGGTAGACACTGAAGCTTTCTTT. Based on the CDR3 plus reference TRBV19 and TRBJ1-1, the full variable domain is DGGITQSPKYLFRKEGQNVTLSCEQNLNHDAMYWYRQDPGQGLRLIYYSQIVNDFQKGDIAEGYSVSREKKESFPLTVTSAQKNPTAFYLCASSGGVDTEAFFGQGTRLTVV.

The chain uses TRBV27 and TRBJ2-3; 8 positions match TRBD2. Per the germline V gene, CDR1 is MNHEY and CDR2 is SMNVEV (reference sequence). The trim removed 0 bases at V and 2 bases at J, leaving 7 bases unmatched. This CDR3 spans 17 amino acids. DNA for the CDR3: TGTGCCAGCAGTTTATCTATTAGCGGGACCCACACAGATACGCAGTATTTT. Translated: CASSLSISGTHTDTQYF.

The J gene is TRBJ1-5, the V gene TRBV7-9; a weak D match, TRBD1 (5 bases). Per germline, CDR1 SEHNR and CDR2 FQNEAQ (reference sequence). This CDR3 has 18 amino acids. V shed 4 bases and J shed 4 bases, with 23 bases lying between them. DNA of the CDR3: TGTGCCAGCAGCTACTCAGGTCAGGGCCATATGCGGAATCAGCCCCAGCATTTT. Protein: CASSYSGQGHMRNQPQHF.

The CDR3 sequence: CASSLTWVNTGELFF. The CDR3 region has the DNA TGCGCCAGCAGCTTAACTTGGGTAAACACCGGGGAGCTGTTTTTT. The chain links TRBV5-1 to TRBJ2-2; the D is unclear. The CDR3 runs 15 residues. V lost 2 bases, J lost 2 bases, and 10 bases lay in between. Germline V gene lookup returns CDR1 SGHRS and CDR2 YFSETQ.

The chain has TRBV29-1 and TRBJ2-7; 8 nucleotides match TRBD1. Trimming at V came to 4 bases and at J to 2 bases, leaving 10 bases not matched to a gene. Germline loops: CDR1 SQVTM, CDR2 ANQGSEA. The length of the CDR3 is 15 residues. CDR3 region: CSVVTQGVPPYEQYF. The CDR3, as DNA: TGCAGCGTTGTTACACAGGGGGTTCCTCCCTACGAGCAGTACTTC.

This sequence joins TRBV11-1 and TRBJ1-2; no definite D call. Germline V CDR1 and CDR2: SGHAT, FQDESV (reference sequence). Trimming stripped 1 base from V and 4 bases from J, with 16 bases between. The CDR3 spans 16 residues. This CDR3 is CASSLGRTATGYGYTF. DNA of the CDR3: TGTGCCAGCAGCTTAGGTAGGACCGCGACCGGCTATGGCTACACCTTC.

V gene TRBV9 combines with J gene TRBJ2-5; D ambiguous. Germline lookup yields CDR1 SGDLS and CDR2 YYNGEE. The CDR3 is 14 residues long. V lost 3 bases and J 4 bases, leaving 13 bases between the germline ends. This CDR3 reads CASSALLGVETQYF. As DNA, the CDR3 is TGTGCCAGCAGCGCCCTACTTGGAGTAGAGACCCAGTACTTC. Drawing the rest from reference TRBV9 and TRBJ2-5, the complete variable domain is DSGVTQTPKHLITATGQRVTLRCSPRSGDLSVYWYQQSLDQGLQFLIQYYNGEERAKGNILERFSAQQFPDLHSELNLSSLELGDSALYFCASSALLGVETQYFGPGTRLLVL.

This rearrangement joins TRBV13 to TRBJ2-1; D may be TRBD1 or TRBD2 (5 bases each). The CDR3 sequence is 13 residues long. V was clipped by 5 bases and J by 5 bases, with 10 bases between them. The germline gives CDR1 PRHDT, CDR2 FYEKMQ (reference sequence). The CDR3 loop is CASSPGAHNEQFF. The CDR3 DNA follows: TGTGCCAGCAGCCCCGGGGCCCACAATGAGCAGTTCTTC.

This sequence joins TRBV27 and TRBJ1-1, with D perhaps matching TRBD1 (5 bases). Looked up from germline, CDR1 is MNHEY and CDR2 is SMNVEV (reference sequence). The V end was cut by 2 bases, the J end by 4 bases, with 8 bases between. The CDR3 covers 13 residues. In DNA, the CDR3 is TGTGCCAGCAGTTTAATGGGGGGCACTGAAGCTTTCTTT. Translating it yields CASSLMGGTEAFF.

The chain is built from TRBV27 and TRBJ1-4; no definite D call. The germline V gene has CDR1 MNHEY and CDR2 SMNVEV (reference sequence). V was clipped by 5 bases and J by 6 bases, with 13 bases between them. The CDR3 covers 14 residues. The CDR3 loop reads CASSPAGWDEKLFF. CDR3 nucleotides: TGTGCCAGCAGTCCAGCGGGTTGGGATGAAAAACTGTTTTTT.

V is TRBV7-9 and J is TRBJ2-5, with 7 bases that match TRBD1. Unmatched junction bases numbered 9, after V lost 5 bases and J lost 6 bases. CDR3 length equals 14 residues. Germline values: CDR1 SEHNR, CDR2 FQNEAQ (reference sequence). CDR3 bases: TGTGCCAGCAGCCCCCGTTGGGACAGAAAGACCCAGTACTTC. Translation gives CASSPRWDRKTQYF.

The CDR3 here is CASSLDQGNYGYTF. CDR3 sequence (DNA): TGCGCCAGCAGCTTGGATCAGGGAAACTATGGCTACACCTTC. V and J are TRBV5-1 and TRBJ1-2; perhaps TRBD1 as D (5 bases). Trimming removed 0 bases at V and 2 bases at J, with 8 bases between. The CDR3 spans 14 residues. Germline assignment: CDR1 SGHRS and CDR2 YFSETQ.

The V gene is TRBV5-1, the J gene TRBJ2-1; 8 bases agree with TRBD2. The CDR3 is made up of 14 amino acids. The V gene's germline CDR1 is SGHRS and CDR2 YFSETQ. J lost 7 bases, V lost 0 bases, and 3 bases had no gene match. The CDR3 bases are TGCGCCAGCAGCTTGGCCAGCGGGAGAAATGAGCAGTTCTTC. Residues: CASSLASGRNEQFF.

The chain joins TRBV25-1 to TRBJ2-5; D is possibly TRBD1 (6 bases). The germline CDR1 and CDR2 sequences are MGHDK and SYGVNS. Trimming removed 2 bases at V and 9 bases at J, with 13 bases between. The CDR3 contains 13 residues. The CDR3 nucleotides read TGTGCCAGCAGTGAAAGGACAGATCCGCCCCAGTACTTC. Protein sequence: CASSERTDPPQYF.

This chain links TRBV15 with TRBJ1-1, with a weak D call TRBD1 (6 bases). This CDR3 spans 13 amino acids. From germline, CDR1 is LNHNV and CDR2 YYDKDF (reference sequence). V was shortened by 6 bases and J by 1 base, with 9 bases between the two germline ends. Here the CDR3 reads CATSPTGNTEAFF. The CDR3 DNA sequence: TGTGCCACCAGTCCGACAGGGAACACTGAAGCTTTCTTT.

The rearrangement links TRBV7-6 to TRBJ2-5; D perhaps matches TRBD1 (5 bases). Looked up from germline, CDR1 is SGHVS and CDR2 is FNYEAQ. The V and J ends lost 5 bases and 5 bases respectively, with 18 bases between them. The length of the CDR3 is 15 residues. The CDR3 DNA follows: TGTGCCAGCAGCGCTAGTCTCGGACACCTGGAGACCCAGTACTTC. The encoded protein is CASSASLGHLETQYF. The full variable domain, with the rest looked up from reference TRBV7-6 and TRBJ2-5, is GAGVSQSPRYKVTKRGQDVALRCDPISGHVSLYWYRQALGQGPEFLTYFNYEAQQDKSGLPNDRFSAERPEGSISTLTIQRTEQRDSAMYRCASSASLGHLETQYFGPGTRLLVL.

J is TRBJ1-2 and V is TRBV4-1; TRBD1 is a possible D gene (6 bases). Germline loops: CDR1 MGHRA, CDR2 YSYEKL. The CDR3 is 13 residues long. The germline V and J ends were trimmed by 1 base and 4 bases, with 7 bases remaining between them. The CDR3 DNA follows: TGCGCCAGCAGCCAAGTGGACAGCTATGGCTACACCTTC. Its translation is CASSQVDSYGYTF.

The chain uses TRBV19 and TRBJ1-1; D is unresolved. The germline V gene has CDR1 LNHDA and CDR2 SQIVND (reference sequence). V lost 5 bases and J 3 bases, leaving 4 bases between the germline ends. This CDR3 is 11 amino acids long. In DNA, the CDR3 is TGTGCCAGTAGTTCTTACACTGAAGCTTTCTTT. As protein: CASSSYTEAFF.